This TCR beta chain derives from a study of cytomegalovirus exposure and HLA in healthy donors. The CDR3 has 15 amino acids. Study conclusions and caveats: Association with HLA alleles at 0.05 false discovery rate was found for 15,000 or so TCR beta sequences in a later analysis. In most subjects, TCR beta sequences reportedly gave accurate predictions of HLA-A and HLA-B alleles.

Use of 60 Vbeta and 13 Jbeta primers characterized the PCR. TCRdb's copy holds only in-frame clones and misses some; the assay was immunoSEQ multiplex PCR. The sample holds about 170,000 clones, around 80% seen once. In regard to this clone: Antigen: not known.

The receptor's source is a woman between 50 and 59 years old in good health and CMV-seronegative. The specimen sequenced was PBMCs. The chain carries TRBV12-1 and TRBJ1-2; the D call in the table, TRBD1, was not verified against the DNA. TRBV12-1 is marked as a pseudogene. CDR3 region: CASSSGTGGHYGYTF. In DNA, the CDR3 is TGTGCCAGCAGCTCCGGGACAGGGGGCCACTATGGCTACACCTTC.